The rows below give T cell receptor beta chains drawn from one sample of a study of OX40 agonist ivuxolimab in advanced cancers. Profiling relied on immunoSEQ multiplex PCR, and the TCRdb table lists in-frame clones only, not all of them. This table has tens of thousands of clones, nearly 90% appearing once. The sample was CD4+ or CD8+ T cells sorted from blood, taken in a trial of the OX40 agonist ivuxolimab. The receptors were sampled from an adult with an advanced solid tumor such as melanoma, head and neck, liver or kidney cancer. Each CDR3 is given with its conserved first and last residue. D genes are given only for firm matches. Size is omitted from some rows. Given values are once, few, many or a class for expanded clones.

clone_size: few; d_call: .; v_call: TRBV5-1; j_call: TRBJ1-5; cdr3_aa: CASSLQGPDQPQHF; cdr3_nt: TGCGCCAGCAGCTTGCAGGGCCCTGATCAGCCCCAGCATTTT
clone_size: .; d_call: .; v_call: TRBV27; j_call: TRBJ2-3; cdr3_aa: CASSLSDSGLGTDTQYF; cdr3_nt: TGTGCCAGCAGTTTATCCGACTCGGGGCTAGGCACAGATACGCAGTATTTT
clone_size: .; d_call: .; v_call: TRBV14; j_call: TRBJ1-3; cdr3_aa: CASSHSGGRGNTIYF; cdr3_nt: TGTGCCAGCAGCCACTCCGGGGGGAGAGGAAACACCATATATTTT
clone_size: .; d_call: TRBD2; v_call: TRBV7-8; j_call: TRBJ2-7; cdr3_aa: CASSLYRLAGPYEQYF; cdr3_nt: TGTGCCAGCAGCTTATACAGACTAGCGGGACCGTACGAGCAGTACTTC
clone_size: .; d_call: TRBD1; v_call: TRBV27; j_call: TRBJ1-1; cdr3_aa: CASSLDRLTAFF; cdr3_nt: TGTGCCAGCAGTTTGGACAGGCTGACTGCTTTCTTT
clone_size: .; d_call: .; v_call: TRBV7-2; j_call: TRBJ1-3; cdr3_aa: CASSLLPQVGGNTIYF; cdr3_nt: TGTGCCAGCAGCCTTCTACCTCAGGTCGGCGGAAACACCATATATTTT
clone_size: .; d_call: .; v_call: TRBV7-8; j_call: TRBJ1-1; cdr3_aa: CASSLAAEAFF; cdr3_nt: TGTGCCAGCAGCTTAGCGGCTGAAGCTTTCTTT
clone_size: .; d_call: .; v_call: TRBV5-1; j_call: TRBJ1-5; cdr3_aa: CASSPGTENQPQHF; cdr3_nt: TGCGCCAGTAGCCCCGGGACGGAGAATCAGCCCCAGCATTTT
clone_size: once; d_call: .; v_call: TRBV27; j_call: TRBJ2-5; cdr3_aa: CASSLFRGPAETQYF; cdr3_nt: TGTGCCAGCAGTTTATTCCGGGGTCCGGCGGAGACCCAGTACTTC
clone_size: .; d_call: .; v_call: TRBV30; j_call: TRBJ1-2; cdr3_aa: CAWSVLAANYGYTF; cdr3_nt: TGTGCCTGGAGTGTACTGGCAGCTAACTATGGCTACACCTTC
clone_size: .; d_call: TRBD2; v_call: TRBV5-5; j_call: TRBJ2-3; cdr3_aa: CASNRLAGSSTDTQYF; cdr3_nt: TGTGCCAGCAATCGGCTAGCGGGGTCTAGCACAGATACGCAGTATTTT
clone_size: .; d_call: TRBD1; v_call: TRBV28; j_call: TRBJ1-6; cdr3_aa: CASYTGVRSPLHF; cdr3_nt: TGTGCCAGCTATACAGGGGTCCGCTCACCCCTCCACTTT
clone_size: .; d_call: .; v_call: TRBV10-1; j_call: TRBJ1-1; cdr3_aa: CASSHEGNLAFF; cdr3_nt: TGCGCCAGCAGTCATGAGGGGAATCTAGCTTTCTTT
clone_size: .; d_call: .; v_call: TRBV5-1; j_call: TRBJ1-4; cdr3_aa: CASSSRGEDEKLFF; cdr3_nt: TGCGCCAGCAGCTCCAGGGGAGAGGACGAAAAACTGTTTTTT
clone_size: .; d_call: TRBD1; v_call: TRBV28; j_call: TRBJ1-4; cdr3_aa: CASSSLVRAQGQGSNEKLFF; cdr3_nt: TGTGCCAGCAGTTCCCTTGTAAGGGCTCAGGGACAGGGGTCTAATGAAAAACTGTTTTTT
clone_size: .; d_call: TRBD1; v_call: TRBV19; j_call: TRBJ2-5; cdr3_aa: CASSATGGETQYF; cdr3_nt: TGTGCCAGTAGTGCTACAGGGGGGGAGACCCAGTACTTC
clone_size: .; d_call: .; v_call: TRBV2; j_call: TRBJ1-2; cdr3_aa: CASSYTGTYGYTF; cdr3_nt: TGTGCCAGCAGTTATACAGGGACTTATGGCTACACCTTC
clone_size: .; d_call: .; v_call: TRBV5-8; j_call: TRBJ1-1; cdr3_aa: CASSSTYLRLNTEAFF; cdr3_nt: TGTGCCAGCAGCTCCACGTACTTACGTTTGAACACTGAAGCTTTCTTT
clone_size: once; d_call: .; v_call: TRBV14; j_call: TRBJ2-7; cdr3_aa: CASSRRVEGYEQYF; cdr3_nt: TGTGCCAGCAGCCGCAGGGTAGAGGGCTACGAGCAGTACTTC
clone_size: .; d_call: .; v_call: TRBV18; j_call: TRBJ1-1; cdr3_aa: CASSPVNGNTEAFF; cdr3_nt: TGTGCCAGCTCACCAGTTAACGGGAACACTGAAGCTTTCTTT
clone_size: .; d_call: .; v_call: TRBV9; j_call: TRBJ2-5; cdr3_aa: CASSPLGGRGQETQYF; cdr3_nt: TGTGCCAGCAGCCCTCTCGGAGGTCGGGGTCAAGAGACCCAGTACTTC
clone_size: .; d_call: TRBD1; v_call: TRBV6-5; j_call: TRBJ1-5; cdr3_aa: CASSWGQNNQPQHF; cdr3_nt: TGTGCCAGCAGTTGGGGACAGAACAATCAGCCCCAGCATTTT
clone_size: .; d_call: .; v_call: TRBV5-1; j_call: TRBJ2-1; cdr3_aa: CASSKSTGSSYNEQFF; cdr3_nt: TGCGCCAGCAGCAAGTCGACGGGTTCCTCCTACAATGAGCAGTTCTTC
clone_size: .; d_call: TRBD2; v_call: TRBV4-3; j_call: TRBJ2-1; cdr3_aa: CASSQGSAGAVNEQFF; cdr3_nt: TGCGCCAGCAGCCAAGGGTCAGCGGGAGCTGTTAATGAGCAGTTCTTC
clone_size: .; d_call: .; v_call: TRBV7-9; j_call: TRBJ2-3; cdr3_aa: CASSTVSDTQYF; cdr3_nt: TGTGCCAGCAGCACAGTGTCAGATACGCAGTATTTT
clone_size: once; d_call: .; v_call: TRBV7-9; j_call: TRBJ1-3; cdr3_aa: CASTRGASSGNTIYF; cdr3_nt: TGTGCCAGCACAAGGGGGGCCTCCTCTGGAAACACCATATATTTT
clone_size: .; d_call: .; v_call: TRBV6-1; j_call: TRBJ1-2; cdr3_aa: CASSGRQEFYGYTF; cdr3_nt: TGTGCCAGCAGTGGGCGACAGGAGTTCTATGGCTACACCTTC
clone_size: .; d_call: .; v_call: TRBV2; j_call: TRBJ1-4; cdr3_aa: CASSKGSNEKLFF; cdr3_nt: TGTGCCAGCAGTAAGGGTTCTAATGAAAAACTGTTTTTT
clone_size: .; d_call: TRBD2; v_call: TRBV28; j_call: TRBJ2-2; cdr3_aa: CASRWEGNTGELFF; cdr3_nt: TGTGCCAGCCGGTGGGAGGGAAACACCGGGGAGCTGTTTTTT
clone_size: .; d_call: TRBD1; v_call: TRBV14; j_call: TRBJ1-4; cdr3_aa: CASSPRTGYEKLFF; cdr3_nt: TGTGCCAGCAGCCCCCGGACAGGGTATGAAAAACTGTTTTTT
clone_size: .; d_call: .; v_call: TRBV6-6; j_call: TRBJ1-1; cdr3_aa: CASRAYYTEAFF; cdr3_nt: TGTGCCAGCAGGGCTTATTACACTGAAGCTTTCTTT
clone_size: .; d_call: .; v_call: TRBV7-2; j_call: TRBJ1-3; cdr3_aa: CASSWAEAGSSGNTIYF; cdr3_nt: TGTGCCAGCAGCTGGGCTGAGGCAGGGAGCTCTGGAAACACCATATATTTT
clone_size: .; d_call: TRBD2; v_call: TRBV18; j_call: TRBJ2-1; cdr3_aa: CASSLGTSGTNEQFF; cdr3_nt: TGTGCCAGCTCACTTGGGACTAGCGGTACCAATGAGCAGTTCTTC
clone_size: .; d_call: .; v_call: TRBV30; j_call: TRBJ2-3; cdr3_aa: CAWSTTGYLLYF; cdr3_nt: TGTGCCTGGAGCACTACCGGGTATCTATTGTATTTT
clone_size: .; d_call: .; v_call: TRBV27; j_call: TRBJ1-6; cdr3_aa: CASRTDGQYNSPLHF; cdr3_nt: TGTGCCAGCAGGACTGACGGGCAATATAATTCACCCCTCCACTTT
clone_size: .; d_call: .; v_call: TRBV28; j_call: TRBJ1-2; cdr3_aa: CASSLQSYGGYTF; cdr3_nt: TGTGCCAGCAGCCTTCAGAGCTATGGTGGCTACACCTTC
clone_size: .; d_call: .; v_call: TRBV7-8; j_call: TRBJ1-1; cdr3_aa: CASSPQGRGTGSGTEAFF; cdr3_nt: TGTGCCAGCAGCCCCCAGGGGAGGGGAACAGGGTCGGGTACTGAAGCTTTCTTT
clone_size: .; d_call: .; v_call: TRBV9; j_call: TRBJ1-3; cdr3_aa: CASSVATSQGLNTIYF; cdr3_nt: TGTGCCAGCAGCGTAGCTACGAGCCAGGGTCTTAACACCATATATTTT
clone_size: .; d_call: .; v_call: TRBV5-1; j_call: TRBJ1-4; cdr3_aa: CASSLSGTTATNEKLFF; cdr3_nt: TGCGCCAGCAGCTTGTCGGGGACAACCGCAACTAATGAAAAACTGTTTTTT
clone_size: .; d_call: TRBD2; v_call: TRBV7-6; j_call: TRBJ2-1; cdr3_aa: CASSWGTSGSPEQFF; cdr3_nt: TGTGCCAGCAGCTGGGGGACTAGCGGGAGCCCTGAGCAGTTCTTC
clone_size: .; d_call: .; v_call: TRBV28; j_call: TRBJ2-7; cdr3_aa: CASSSLRVVYEQYF; cdr3_nt: TGTGCCAGCAGTTCTTTGAGGGTGGTCTACGAGCAGTACTTC
clone_size: .; d_call: .; v_call: TRBV18; j_call: TRBJ1-4; cdr3_aa: CASSRGESEKLFF; cdr3_nt: TGTGCCAGCTCACGGGGGGAAAGTGAAAAACTGTTTTTT
clone_size: .; d_call: .; v_call: TRBV27; j_call: TRBJ1-6; cdr3_aa: CASSLSGRLDSPLHF; cdr3_nt: TGTGCCAGCAGTTTATCGGGGAGGTTAGATTCACCCCTCCACTTT
clone_size: .; d_call: TRBD2; v_call: TRBV27; j_call: TRBJ2-7; cdr3_aa: CASSPAGLAERVGEQYF; cdr3_nt: TGTGCCAGCAGTCCCGCGGGACTAGCGGAAAGAGTGGGAGAGCAGTACTTC
clone_size: .; d_call: .; v_call: TRBV5-6; j_call: TRBJ1-1; cdr3_aa: CASSLWGTTEAFF; cdr3_nt: TGTGCCAGCAGCTTATGGGGGACCACTGAAGCTTTCTTT
clone_size: once; d_call: TRBD1; v_call: TRBV19; j_call: TRBJ2-1; cdr3_aa: CASSGGYNEQFF; cdr3_nt: TGTGCCAGCTCAGGGGGTTACAATGAGCAGTTCTTC
clone_size: .; d_call: .; v_call: TRBV7-8; j_call: TRBJ2-7; cdr3_aa: CASSLREGSYEQYF; cdr3_nt: TGTGCCAGCAGCTTACGGGAAGGGTCCTACGAGCAGTACTTC
clone_size: once; d_call: .; v_call: TRBV28; j_call: TRBJ2-7; cdr3_aa: CASTTEGTGYEQYF; cdr3_nt: TGTGCCAGCACCACCGAGGGGACCGGCTACGAGCAGTACTTC
clone_size: .; d_call: .; v_call: TRBV28; j_call: TRBJ1-2; cdr3_aa: CASITPPGKGSGGYGYTF; cdr3_nt: TGTGCCAGCATTACCCCCCCCGGTAAGGGGTCTGGCGGCTATGGCTACACCTTC
clone_size: .; d_call: .; v_call: TRBV7-3; j_call: TRBJ1-3; cdr3_aa: CASSDTADSGNTIYF; cdr3_nt: TGTGCCAGCAGCGACACGGCAGACTCTGGAAACACCATATATTTT